The 21 T cell receptor beta chains reported below all come from one sample, sequenced in a study of Tregs in tolerant kidney transplant recipients. Data came from immunoSEQ multiplex PCR; TCRdb stores just in-frame clones and leaves some out. The sample holds some 240,000 clones, approximately 83% seen once. The specimen sequenced was CD4+ T cells from blood. The origin of the receptors is a human donor in good health.

This chain uses TRBV11-2 with TRBJ1-1; D perhaps matches TRBD1 (5 bases). Trimming took 0 bases from V and 3 from J, leaving 14 bases between them. The CDR3 has 16 residues. Germline CDR1 SGHAT, CDR2 FQNNGV. The CDR3 region is CASSLDHGHPDTEAFF. CDR3 DNA: TGTGCCAGCAGCTTAGATCACGGACACCCAGACACTGAAGCTTTCTTT.

As to this clone: Other DNA sequences in this specimen translate into the identical CDR3. The chain recombines TRBV7-9 with TRBJ1-1; TRBD1 agrees at 8 bases. This CDR3 is built from 14 residues. Germline V lookup: CDR1 SEHNR, CDR2 FQNEAQ (reference sequence). After removal of 2 bases from V and 5 bases from J, the junction contained 4 bases not matched to a gene. This CDR3 reads CASSLTGGETEAFF. CDR3 nucleotides: TGTGCCAGCAGCTTAACAGGGGGGGAAACTGAAGCTTTCTTT.

This clone was detected once. In nucleotides, the CDR3 is TGTGCCAGCAGCTTGCCTTCGAGGTCAGGGGGTACCGGGGAGCTGTTTTTT. Translating gives CASSLPSRSGGTGELFF. The rearrangement links TRBV5-5 to TRBJ2-2; 7 bases are shared with TRBD1. V shed 1 base, J shed 5 bases, and the junction held 11 bases outside the gene matches. Germline V gene lookup returns CDR1 SGHKS and CDR2 YYEKEE (reference sequence). There are 17 residues in the CDR3.

This clone came up once. This chain connects TRBV19 to TRBJ1-1, with a tentative D call TRBD1 (6 bases). The V and J ends lost 5 bases and 1 base respectively, with 17 bases between them. The CDR3 length is 16 residues. Germline V gene sequence: CDR1 LNHDA, CDR2 SQIVND (reference sequence). The CDR3 here is CASSGGHTRPNTEAFF. CDR3 DNA: TGTGCCAGTAGTGGGGGCCATACAAGGCCGAACACTGAAGCTTTCTTT.

The table lists this clone with a few counts. This chain connects TRBV6-1 to TRBJ2-1; 9 bases map to TRBD1. The germline V gene encodes CDR1 MNHNS and CDR2 SASEGT. The CDR3 contains 14 residues. Trimming cost V 6 bases and J 4 bases; bases outside gene matches: 4. CDR3 protein: CASRRQGVYNEQFF. CDR3 in DNA: TGTGCCAGCAGGAGACAGGGGGTTTACAATGAGCAGTTCTTC.

This clone was picked up a small number of times. The chain has TRBV10-3 and TRBJ2-3; TRBD2 matches at 15 bases. The V segment lost 5 bases and the J segment 8 bases; nucleotides outside the gene matches: 2. This CDR3 is built from 14 residues. Germline-derived CDR1 and CDR2 are ENHRY and SYGVKD. DNA for the CDR3: TGTGCCATCAGTCCGGGACTAGCGGGAGGTACGCAGTATTTT. Translation gives CAISPGLAGGTQYF.

The chain has TRBV7-9 and TRBJ2-2, with D uncertain. V was pared by 5 bases and J by 1 base, with 14 bases between. The CDR3 runs to 16 residues. Germline lookup yields CDR1 SEHNR and CDR2 FQNEAQ (reference sequence). CDR3 nucleotide sequence: TGTGCCAGCAGCCTCTTTTGGGGTGGGAACACCGGGGAGCTGTTTTTT. It encodes CASSLFWGGNTGELFF. The full variable domain, completed using reference TRBV7-9 and TRBJ2-2, is DTGVSQNPRHKITKRGQNVTFRCDPISEHNRLYWYRQTLGQGPEFLTYFQNEAQLEKSRLLSDRFSAERPKGSFSTLEIQRTEQGDSAMYLCASSLFWGGNTGELFFGEGSRLTVL.

This clone appeared once. The chain carries TRBV5-8 and TRBJ1-5; 7 positions agree with TRBD1. CDR1 SGHTS and CDR2 YDEGEE come from the germline V gene. V gave up 1 base and J gave up 5 bases; unmatched junction bases: 3. The CDR3 loop spans 14 amino acids. DNA of the CDR3: TGTGCCAGCAGCTTGCCAGGGGGAGATCAGCCCCAGCATTTT. It encodes CASSLPGGDQPQHF.

This clone was seen once. The chain recombines TRBV11-2 with TRBJ2-5; 13 bases agree with TRBD2. Germline V gene data show CDR1 as SGHAT and CDR2 as FQNNGV. Trimming took 5 bases from V and 3 from J; bases not matched to a gene: 12. CDR3 size: 18 residues. CDR3 region: CASSPGTSGTLSKETQYF. The CDR3 DNA sequence: TGTGCCAGCAGCCCCGGGACTAGCGGGACCCTTAGCAAAGAGACCCAGTACTTC.

The chain uses TRBV5-1 and TRBJ1-1; D is perhaps TRBD1 (5 bases). The germline V and J ends were trimmed by 4 bases and 0 bases, with 7 bases remaining between them. This CDR3 is 13 amino acids long. The germline CDR1 and CDR2 sequences are SGHRS and YFSETQ. The CDR3 DNA reads as TGCGCCAGCAGCCCACAGGTGAACACTGAAGCTTTCTTT. Protein product: CASSPQVNTEAFF.

The table lists this clone with a few counts. V is TRBV6-1 and J is TRBJ1-5; a weak D match, TRBD1 (6 bases). V was cut by 2 bases and J by 7 bases, with 12 bases left in between. This CDR3 has 14 amino acids. From germline, CDR1 is MNHNS and CDR2 SASEGT. CDR3: CASSEQGSGQPQHF. CDR3 sequence (DNA): TGTGCCAGCAGTGAACAGGGGAGTGGGCAGCCCCAGCATTTT.

The chain carries TRBV7-9 and TRBJ2-4; D perhaps matches TRBD2 (6 bases). CDR3 length equals 14 residues. Germline-derived CDR1 and CDR2 are SEHNR and FQNEAQ (reference sequence). The V end was cut by 3 bases, the J end by 4 bases, with 10 bases between. The CDR3: CASSFAAGKNIQYF. The CDR3 bases are TGTGCCAGCAGCTTCGCGGCGGGAAAAAACATTCAGTACTTC.

This chain uses TRBV30 with TRBJ2-1; D is ambiguous. This CDR3 comprises 13 residues. Germline V gene sequence: CDR1 GTSNPN, CDR2 SVGIG (reference sequence). V lost 1 base and J 9 bases, leaving 13 bases between the germline ends. The CDR3 is CAWSGSARAEQFF. The CDR3 DNA reads TGTGCCTGGAGTGGGTCAGCTCGGGCTGAGCAGTTCTTC.

The chain is built from TRBV29-1 and TRBJ1-4; no reliable D call. Germline assignment: CDR1 SQVTM and CDR2 ANQGSEA. V lost 4 bases and J 10 bases, leaving 16 bases between the germline ends. The CDR3 extends over 13 amino acids. The CDR3 DNA follows: TGCAGCGTTGCCCGATCGGCCGGTGGAAAACTGTTTTTT. Translated, it gives CSVARSAGGKLFF.

This clone was seen once. The rearrangement links TRBV10-1 to TRBJ2-6; D is possibly TRBD2 (5 bases). Germline assignment: CDR1 WNHNN and CDR2 SYGVQD (reference sequence). The V gene lost 5 bases and the J gene lost 0 bases, with 8 bases spanning the gap. The CDR3 has 15 residues. The CDR3: CASSSSRSGANVLTF. The CDR3 bases are TGCGCCAGCAGTTCTAGCCGCTCTGGGGCCAACGTCCTGACTTTC.

The CDR3 region is CASSLQGRGEQYF. The CDR3 DNA is TGTGCCAGCAGCTTACAGGGGAGAGGCGAGCAGTACTTC. The V and J genes are TRBV11-3 and TRBJ2-7; possibly TRBD1 for D (6 bases). The CDR3 totals 13 residues. V lost 2 bases to trimming and J lost 6 bases, with 11 bases between them. The germline CDR1 and CDR2 sequences are SGHNT and YENEEA.

The CDR3: CASSARTNTEAFF. CDR3 DNA: TGTGCCAGCAGTGCACGGACTAACACTGAAGCTTTCTTT. This chain joins TRBV2 and TRBJ1-1, with unresolved D. CDR3 length equals 13 residues. Trimming cost V 4 bases and J 2 bases, with 8 bases left between them. Germline V lookup: CDR1 SNHLY, CDR2 FYNNEI.

This clone showed up just once. The J gene is TRBJ2-1, the V gene TRBV19; weak D call: TRBD1 (5 bases). Per germline, CDR1 LNHDA and CDR2 SQIVND (reference sequence). Trimming removed 6 bases from V and 4 bases from J, with 7 bases in between. This CDR3 spans 12 amino acids. The CDR3 here is CASRDRYNEQFF. In DNA, the CDR3 is TGTGCCAGTAGAGACAGATACAATGAGCAGTTCTTC.

The chain employs TRBV7-6 and TRBJ2-7; D is ambiguous. The V end was cut by 5 bases, the J end by 3 bases, with 8 bases between. The germline CDR1 and CDR2 sequences are SGHVS and FNYEAQ. The CDR3 is 12 residues long. CDR3 protein: CASSPYGYEQYF. Written as DNA, the CDR3 is TGTGCCAGCAGCCCTTACGGCTACGAGCAGTACTTC.

This sequence joins TRBV10-3 and TRBJ1-5; TRBD1 is a possible D gene (6 bases). In germline, CDR1 is ENHRY, CDR2 SYGVKD. The CDR3 spans 14 residues. V was shortened by 3 bases and J by 4 bases, with 10 bases between the two germline ends. CDR3 bases: TGTGCCATCAGTGAAGTAGGGGGAAATCAGCCCCAGCATTTT. Translated, it gives CAISEVGGNQPQHF.

The chain joins TRBV18 to TRBJ2-6; D could derive from TRBD1 or TRBD2 (5 bases each). Trimming removed 10 bases at V and 0 bases at J, with 19 bases between. The CDR3 consists of 17 residues. Germline V lookup: CDR1 KGHSH, CDR2 LQKENI. The CDR3 is CATKPGTVVSGANVLTF. In nucleotides, the CDR3 is TGTGCCACGAAGCCCGGGACGGTGGTCTCTGGGGCCAACGTCCTGACTTTC.